Each of the 3 T cell receptor beta chains below was sequenced from the same sample in a study of blood T cell repertoires in COVID-19. Some clones are missing from TCRdb's copy, which holds only in-frame ones; the method was immunoSEQ multiplex PCR. The repertoire consists of 300,000 to 350,000 clones, with roughly 85% occurring once and the leading ten covering roughly 2%. Sequences were obtained from PBMCs or T cells enriched from blood (not recorded which). These receptor sequences come from a man aged 30 to 39 who had recovered from COVID-19.

The J gene is TRBJ2-1, the V gene TRBV18; TRBD2 matches at 11 bases. There are 14 residues in the CDR3. CDR1 and CDR2 from the germline V gene are KGHSH and LQKENI. Trimming at V came to 3 bases and at J to 7 bases, leaving 2 bases not matched to a gene. CDR3 sequence: CASSPGLAVNEQFF. The CDR3 nucleotides read TGTGCCAGCTCACCGGGACTAGCGGTGAATGAGCAGTTCTTC.

The chain has TRBV5-6 and TRBJ1-2; TRBD1 matches at 10 bases. This CDR3 is built from 16 residues. Germline V gene data show CDR1 as SGHDT and CDR2 as YYEEEE. Germline trimming cut 4 bases from V and 2 bases from J; bases unmatched to any gene: 8. The CDR3: CASSTGTGVKNYGYTF. CDR3 DNA: TGTGCCAGCAGCACCGGGACAGGGGTCAAAAACTATGGCTACACCTTC.

V usage is TRBV5-1 and J usage is TRBJ2-5; perhaps TRBD1 as D (6 bases). The V end was cut by 1 base, the J end by 4 bases, with 11 bases between. The V gene's germline CDR1 is SGHRS and CDR2 YFSETQ. The CDR3 runs to 14 residues. This chain's CDR3 is CASSLQGSGETQYF. The CDR3, as DNA: TGCGCCAGCAGCTTGCAGGGGTCCGGAGAGACCCAGTACTTC.